This TCR beta chain appears in the sequencing data of a study of blood T cell repertoires in COVID-19. Libraries were prepared by immunoSEQ multiplex PCR; TCRdb keeps only in-frame clonotypes and omits some of them. Found here are 65,000 to 80,000 clones, 87% of them singletons; the top ten hold 6.5% to 8.5%. V lost 4 bases and J 4 bases, leaving 19 bases between the germline ends. Looked up from germline, CDR1 is KGHDR and CDR2 is SFDVKD. The CDR3 covers 17 residues. Material for sequencing was peripheral blood. The J gene is TRBJ2-1, the V gene TRBV24-1; a possible D gene is TRBD1 (6 bases). This TCR was sampled from a middle-aged man with active COVID-19. The CDR3 DNA reads as TGTGCCACCAGTGAACCAGGGGTTACGGGACATTACAATGAGCAGTTCTTC. Translating it yields CATSEPGVTGHYNEQFF.